The 15 T cell receptor beta chains presented below share a single source sample, sequenced in a study of human thymus T cells. Resections were taken during corrective heart surgery, and the thymus tissue came from these. Clones were read by immunoSEQ multiplex PCR, and TCRdb kept only the in-frame ones, dropping some. The data contain roughly 86,000 clones, 90% to 97% of them seen just once; the ten biggest clones take up 0.031%. The sample comprised thymus tissue. These receptors were collected from a boy in the first two years of life with a congenital heart defect but otherwise immunologically healthy.

The chain has TRBV28 and TRBJ1-4; possibly TRBD1 for D (6 bases). With 2 bases removed from V and 4 bases from J, the gap between germline ends came to 8 bases. Germline V gives CDR1 MDHEN, CDR2 SYDVKM. CDR3 size: 14 residues. In DNA, the CDR3 is TGTGCCAGCAGTTTAGGACAGTTTAATGAAAAACTGTTTTTT. It is translated as CASSLGQFNEKLFF. The whole variable domain, remainder taken from reference TRBV28 and TRBJ1-4, is DVKVTQSSRYLVKRTGEKVFLECVQDMDHENMFWYRQDPGLGLRLIYFSYDVKMKEKGDIPEGYSVSREKKERFSLILESASTNQTSMYLCASSLGQFNEKLFFGSGTQLSVL.

The chain uses TRBV29-1 and TRBJ2-7, with D uncertain. CDR1 is SQVTM, CDR2 ANQGSEA, per germline. The CDR3 is made up of 12 amino acids. V lost 6 bases and J 1 base, leaving 10 bases between the germline ends. The CDR3 DNA reads TGCAGCGTGCCCGGGTCTTCCTACGAGCAGTACTTC. Encoded protein: CSVPGSSYEQYF.

V usage is TRBV5-6 and J usage is TRBJ2-7, with 8 nucleotides matching TRBD1. CDR3 length equals 11 residues. V lost 4 bases to trimming and J lost 6 bases; unmatched junction nucleotides: 0. Germline CDR1 and CDR2: SGHDT and YYEEEE. CDR3 DNA sequence: TGTGCCAGCAGCGGGACAGGCGAGCAGTACTTC. This codes for CASSGTGEQYF.

The rearrangement joins TRBV7-2 to TRBJ2-5, with a weak D call TRBD2 (5 bases). The CDR3 has 14 residues. The V end lost 1 base, the J end lost 6 bases, and 12 bases lay between the germline ends. The germline V gene encodes CDR1 SGHTA and CDR2 FQGNSA. DNA of the CDR3: TGTGCCAGCAGCTTAGAGGATAGCGCGCAGACCCAGTACTTC. Encoded protein: CASSLEDSAQTQYF.

CDR3 in amino acids: CSVTRDREYQETQYF. DNA for the CDR3: TGCAGCGTTACCCGTGACAGGGAGTACCAAGAGACCCAGTACTTC. The chain combines TRBV29-1 with TRBJ2-5; 7 bases are shared with TRBD1. CDR3 length: 15 amino acids. The V and J ends lost 5 bases and 0 bases, in that order; junction bases with no gene match: 9. Germline V gives CDR1 SQVTM, CDR2 ANQGSEA.

CDR3 loop: CASSSPRTGSGEAFF. The CDR3 DNA reads TGTGCCAGCAGTTCACCACGGACGGGGTCGGGGGAAGCTTTCTTT. The rearrangement links TRBV27 to TRBJ1-1; D uncertain. This CDR3 region has 15 residues. The germline V gene encodes CDR1 MNHEY and CDR2 SMNVEV (reference sequence). V was pared by 4 bases and J by 8 bases, with 20 bases between.

V usage is TRBV27 and J usage is TRBJ1-4; D gene unclear. CDR3 length equals 13 residues. CDR1 is MNHEY, CDR2 SMNVEV, per germline (reference sequence). Trimming shortened V by 6 bases and J by 3 bases, and 8 bases separated the two germline ends. The CDR3 region has the DNA TGTGCCAGCAGGGGCAGAGCTAATGAAAAACTGTTTTTT. Protein product: CASRGRANEKLFF.

This clone was detected only once. The genes are TRBV4-1 and TRBJ2-1; 7 nucleotides agree with TRBD1. Trimming took 4 bases from V and 4 from J; bases not matched to a gene: 10. CDR1 MGHRA and CDR2 YSYEKL come from the germline V gene. This CDR3 comprises 16 residues. CDR3 loop: CASSRPDRMAYNEQFF. CDR3 DNA: TGCGCCAGCAGCCGCCCGGACAGGATGGCATACAATGAGCAGTTCTTC.

The V call is TRBV28, the J call TRBJ1-1; 8 bases match TRBD1. J was trimmed by 2 bases and V by 2 bases; bases with no gene match: 22. The CDR3 has 21 residues. The germline V gene has CDR1 MDHEN and CDR2 SYDVKM. CDR3 region: CASSLGTRPERTGTGNTEAFF. The CDR3 nucleotides are TGTGCCAGCAGTTTAGGTACTAGACCCGAGCGGACAGGGACTGGAAACACTGAAGCTTTCTTT.

This chain connects TRBV5-1 to TRBJ2-3, with D possibly matching TRBD2 (5 bases). In germline, CDR1 is SGHRS, CDR2 YFSETQ. The CDR3 contains 15 residues. The V gene lost 0 bases and the J gene lost 4 bases, with 12 bases spanning the gap. CDR3 sequence: CASSLAKRLPDTQYF. The CDR3 coding sequence is TGCGCCAGCAGCTTGGCCAAGCGGCTTCCAGATACGCAGTATTTT.

This rearrangement joins TRBV4-2 to TRBJ1-5; 7 bases match TRBD1. Germline V gives CDR1 LGHNA, CDR2 YNFKEQ. V dropped 4 bases and J dropped 3; count of bases not matched to a gene: 21. The CDR3 has 20 amino acids. This CDR3 reads CASSRLYRDSTIFHNQPQHF. In DNA form, the CDR3 reads TGTGCCAGCAGCCGCCTCTACCGGGACAGCACTATCTTCCACAATCAGCCCCAGCATTTT.

The CDR3 DNA follows: TGTGCCAGCAGTTTAATGGGGAAAGTTCCGGAACGGTGGATAGCTGGAAACACCATATATTTT. This encodes CASSLMGKVPERWIAGNTIYF. This chain links TRBV28 with TRBJ1-3; no definite D call. Germline assignment: CDR1 MDHEN and CDR2 SYDVKM. The CDR3 sequence is 21 residues long. V gave up 2 bases and J gave up 2 bases, with 28 bases separating them.

The CDR3 DNA follows: TGTGCCAGCAGCTTTGATGCGGGGGATGGGACTGAAGCTTTCTTT. It yields the protein CASSFDAGDGTEAFF. This chain uses TRBV11-3 with TRBJ1-1, with D perhaps TRBD1 (5 bases). V was clipped by 3 bases and J by 5 bases, with 16 bases between them. The CDR3 runs 15 residues. Per the germline V gene, CDR1 is SGHNT and CDR2 is YENEEA.

The J gene is TRBJ2-7, the V gene TRBV6-1, with D perhaps matching TRBD2 (5 bases). Looked up from germline, CDR1 is MNHNS and CDR2 is SASEGT. The CDR3 extends over 14 amino acids. V shed 1 base and J shed 4 bases, with 11 bases lying between them. The CDR3 spells CASSEEFGGYEQYF. For the CDR3, the DNA is TGTGCCAGCAGTGAAGAGTTTGGCGGGTACGAGCAGTACTTC.

This rearrangement joins TRBV6-5 to TRBJ2-7; 8 bases agree with TRBD2. Germline CDR1 MNHEY, CDR2 SVGAGI. The CDR3 totals 13 residues. Unmatched junction bases numbered 6, after V lost 11 bases and J lost 0 bases. In DNA, the CDR3 is TGTGCCCCGGCTAGCGGGCCCTCCTACGAGCAGTACTTC. Amino acids: CAPASGPSYEQYF.